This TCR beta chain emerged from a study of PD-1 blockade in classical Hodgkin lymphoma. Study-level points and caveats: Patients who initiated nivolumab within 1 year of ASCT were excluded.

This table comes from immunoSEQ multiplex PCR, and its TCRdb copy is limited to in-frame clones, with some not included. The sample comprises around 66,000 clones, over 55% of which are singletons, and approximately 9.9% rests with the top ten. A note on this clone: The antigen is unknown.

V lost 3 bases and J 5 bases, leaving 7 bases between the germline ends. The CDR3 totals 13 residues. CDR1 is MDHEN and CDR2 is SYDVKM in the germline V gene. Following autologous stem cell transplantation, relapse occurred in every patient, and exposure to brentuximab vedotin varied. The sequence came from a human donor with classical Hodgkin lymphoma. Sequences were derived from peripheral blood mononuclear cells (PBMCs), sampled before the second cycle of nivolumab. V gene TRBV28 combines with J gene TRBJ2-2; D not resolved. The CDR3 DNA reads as TGTGCCAGCAGTTTGAAAGGGACCGGGGAGCTGTTTTTT. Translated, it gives CASSLKGTGELFF.